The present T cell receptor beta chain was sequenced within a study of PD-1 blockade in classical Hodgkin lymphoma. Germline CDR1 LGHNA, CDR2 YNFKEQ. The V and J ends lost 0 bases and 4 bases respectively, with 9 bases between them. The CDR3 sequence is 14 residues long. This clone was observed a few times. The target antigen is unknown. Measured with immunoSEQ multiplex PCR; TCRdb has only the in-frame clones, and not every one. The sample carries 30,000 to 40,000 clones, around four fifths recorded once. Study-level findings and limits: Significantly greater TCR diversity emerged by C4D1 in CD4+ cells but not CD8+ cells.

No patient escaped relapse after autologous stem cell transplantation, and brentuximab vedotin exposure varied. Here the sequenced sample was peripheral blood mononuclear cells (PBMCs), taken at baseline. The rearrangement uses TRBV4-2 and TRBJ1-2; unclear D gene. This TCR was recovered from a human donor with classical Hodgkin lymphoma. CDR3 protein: CASSQDLISYGYTF. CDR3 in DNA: TGTGCCAGCAGCCAAGACCTCATTTCCTATGGCTACACCTTC.